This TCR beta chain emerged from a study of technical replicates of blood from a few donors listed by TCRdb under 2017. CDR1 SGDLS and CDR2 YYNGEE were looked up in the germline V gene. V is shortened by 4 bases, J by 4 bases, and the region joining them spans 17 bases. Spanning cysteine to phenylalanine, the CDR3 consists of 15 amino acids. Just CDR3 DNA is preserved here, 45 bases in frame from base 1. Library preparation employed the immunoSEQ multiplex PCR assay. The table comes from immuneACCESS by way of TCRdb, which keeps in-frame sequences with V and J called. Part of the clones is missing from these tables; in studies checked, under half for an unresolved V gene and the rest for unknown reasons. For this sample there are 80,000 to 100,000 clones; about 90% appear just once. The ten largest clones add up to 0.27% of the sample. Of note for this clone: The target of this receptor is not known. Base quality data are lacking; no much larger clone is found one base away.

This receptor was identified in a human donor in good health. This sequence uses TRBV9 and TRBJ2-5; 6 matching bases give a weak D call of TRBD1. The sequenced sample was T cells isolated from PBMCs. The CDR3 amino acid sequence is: CASSLTGFLLETQYF. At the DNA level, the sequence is TGTGCCAGCAGCTTAACAGGGTTCCTCTTAGAGACCCAGTACTTC.